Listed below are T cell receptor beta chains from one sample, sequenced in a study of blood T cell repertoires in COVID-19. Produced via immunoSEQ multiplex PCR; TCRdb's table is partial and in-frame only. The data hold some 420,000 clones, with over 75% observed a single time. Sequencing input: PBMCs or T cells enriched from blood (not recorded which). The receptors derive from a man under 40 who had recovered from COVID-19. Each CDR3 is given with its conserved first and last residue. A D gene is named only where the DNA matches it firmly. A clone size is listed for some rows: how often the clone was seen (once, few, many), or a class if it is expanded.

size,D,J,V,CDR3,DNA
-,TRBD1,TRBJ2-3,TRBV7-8,CASSRDRGLGDTQYF,TGTGCCAGCAGCCGGGACAGGGGGCTTGGAGATACGCAGTATTTT
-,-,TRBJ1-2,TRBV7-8,CASSLVLGQPDGYTF,TGTGCCAGCAGCTTAGTATTGGGACAACCAGATGGCTACACCTTC
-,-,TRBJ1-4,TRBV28,CASSLAQGYNEKLFF,TGTGCCAGCAGTTTGGCACAGGGCTACAATGAAAAACTGTTTTTT
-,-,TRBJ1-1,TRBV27,CASSPLYPGDTEAFF,TGTGCCAGCAGTCCCCTTTATCCGGGGGACACTGAAGCTTTCTTT
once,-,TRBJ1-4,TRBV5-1,CASSRLPESGEKLFF,TGCGCCAGCAGCCGGTTACCGGAGAGCGGTGAAAAACTGTTTTTT
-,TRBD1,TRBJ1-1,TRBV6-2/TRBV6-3,CASSDRAANTEAFF,TGTGCCAGCAGCGACAGGGCTGCCAACACTGAAGCTTTCTTT
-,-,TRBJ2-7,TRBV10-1,CASSQTGPQWSEQYF,TGCGCCAGCAGTCAAACAGGGCCTCAGTGGAGCGAGCAGTACTTC
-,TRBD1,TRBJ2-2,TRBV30,CAWSGQGVRELFF,TGTGCCTGGAGCGGACAGGGGGTCCGGGAGCTGTTTTTT
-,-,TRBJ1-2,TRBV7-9,CASSLPGGDGYTF,TGTGCCAGCAGCTTGCCCGGGGGGGACGGCTACACCTTC
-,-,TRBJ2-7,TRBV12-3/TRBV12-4,CASSPLLSYEQYF,TGTGCCAGCAGTCCCCTCCTTTCCTACGAGCAGTACTTC
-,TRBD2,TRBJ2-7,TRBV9,CASSAGLAGRYEQYF,TGTGCCAGCAGCGCCGGACTAGCGGGACGGTACGAGCAGTACTTC
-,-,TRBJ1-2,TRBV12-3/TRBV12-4,CASSQLEGGYTF,TGTGCCAGCAGTCAACTCGAGGGCGGCTACACCTTC
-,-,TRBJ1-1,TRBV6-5,CASSYSRANTEAFF,TGTGCCAGCAGTTACTCGCGGGCGAACACTGAAGCTTTCTTT
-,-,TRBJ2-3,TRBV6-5,CASSYRGETQDTQYF,TGTGCCAGCAGTTACCGGGGAGAAACGCAAGATACGCAGTATTTT
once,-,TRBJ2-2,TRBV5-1,CATGVIRGTGELFF,TGCGCCACCGGAGTGATACGGGGTACCGGGGAGCTGTTTTTT
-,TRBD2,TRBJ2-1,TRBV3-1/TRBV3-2,CASSQPSGPNNEQFF,TGTGCCAGCAGCCAACCTAGCGGACCTAACAATGAGCAGTTCTTC
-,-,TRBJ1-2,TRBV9,CASSVTGKGYGYTF,TGTGCCAGCAGCGTAACCGGGAAGGGCTATGGCTACACCTTC
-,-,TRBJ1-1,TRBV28,CASSAGDGNTEAFF,TGTGCCAGCAGTGCCGGGGATGGAAACACTGAAGCTTTCTTT
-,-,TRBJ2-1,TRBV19,CASSIGGPGSPYNEQFF,TGTGCCAGTAGTATAGGGGGGCCAGGGAGCCCCTACAATGAGCAGTTCTTC
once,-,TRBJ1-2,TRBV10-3,CAIRNTGIEDGYTF,TGTGCCATCAGAAACACCGGGATTGAAGATGGCTACACCTTC
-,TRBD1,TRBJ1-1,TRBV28,CASSSQTGQGGREAFF,TGTGCCAGCAGTTCCCAAACCGGACAGGGCGGACGTGAAGCTTTCTTT
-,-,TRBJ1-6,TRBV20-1,CSAGDSPLHF,TGCAGTGCCGGAGATTCACCCCTCCACTTT
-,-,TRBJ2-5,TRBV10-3,CAISESLAPQETQYF,TGTGCCATCAGTGAGTCACTAGCCCCACAAGAGACCCAGTACTTC
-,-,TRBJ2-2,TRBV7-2,CASSFVEVTGELFF,TGTGCCAGCAGCTTCGTAGAAGTCACCGGGGAGCTGTTTTTT
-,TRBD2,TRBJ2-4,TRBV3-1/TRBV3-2,CASSQTSGIAKNIQYF,TGTGCCAGCAGCCAGACTAGCGGGATAGCCAAAAACATTCAGTACTTC
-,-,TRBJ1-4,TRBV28,CASSLWGGEKLFF,TGTGCCAGCAGTTTATGGGGGGGTGAAAAACTGTTTTTT
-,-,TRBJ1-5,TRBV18,CASSPKSTGDQPQHF,TGTGCCAGCTCACCAAAGAGTACGGGGGATCAGCCCCAGCATTTT
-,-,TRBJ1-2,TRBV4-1,CASSLLQGRYTF,TGCGCCAGCAGCCTATTACAGGGAAGGTACACCTTC
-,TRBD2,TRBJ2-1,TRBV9,CASSVGTSGRAFDEQFF,TGTGCCAGCAGCGTAGGGACTAGCGGGAGGGCCTTTGATGAGCAGTTCTTC
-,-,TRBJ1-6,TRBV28,CASSLYNRGSPLHF,TGTGCCAGCAGTTTGTACAACCGGGGTTCACCCCTCCACTTT
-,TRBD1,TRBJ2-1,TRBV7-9,CASSPDRVFNEQFF,TGTGCCAGCAGCCCCGACAGGGTCTTCAATGAGCAGTTCTTC
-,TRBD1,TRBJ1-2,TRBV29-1,CSVGTGMNYGYTF,TGCAGCGTAGGGACAGGAATGAACTATGGCTACACCTTC
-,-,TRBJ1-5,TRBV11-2,CASSLGRGGNQPQHF,TGTGCCAGCAGCTTAGGCAGGGGCGGCAATCAGCCCCAGCATTTT
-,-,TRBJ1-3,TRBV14,CASSQVRAPGNTIYF,TGTGCCAGCAGCCAAGTCAGGGCCCCTGGAAACACCATATATTTT
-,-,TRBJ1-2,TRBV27,CASSFSGVDYGYTF,TGTGCCAGCAGTTTTTCAGGGGTTGACTATGGCTACACCTTC